The rows below give T cell receptor beta chains drawn from one sample of a study of T cells in Graves' hyperthyroidism and ophthalmopathy. TCRdb recomputed calls from the multiplex PCR reads with MiXCR, one row per CDR3 protein. The sample has fewer than 900,000 distinct CDR3 sequences, over 15% seen once. The sample taken for sequencing was blood. All receptors come from a woman in her forties or fifties with Graves' hyperthyroidism that later progressed to Graves' ophthalmopathy. The CDR3 runs from the conserved cysteine through the conserved F or W. The D gene is left open where the match is weak. Only part of the rows carry a size: once, few, many, or a class if the clone is expanded.

J	D	V	size	length	DNA	CDR3
TRBJ1-5	NA	TRBV27	NA	13	TGTGCCAGCAGTCACGGCACGAGTCAGCCCCAGCATTTT	CASSHGTSQPQHF
TRBJ2-1	NA	TRBV2	NA	14	TGTGCCAGCAGCCTAAGGACAGTCTACAATGGGCAGTTCTTC	CASSLRTVYNGQFF
TRBJ1-2	NA	TRBV5-1	few	12	TGCGCCAGCAGCTTGTGGGGGGACGGCTACACCTTC	CASSLWGDGYTF
TRBJ1-1	TRBD1	TRBV7-6	many	14	TGTGCCAGCAGCATGGGACAGCTGAACACTGAAGCTTTCTTT	CASSMGQLNTEAFF
TRBJ1-2	NA	TRBV7-6	many	14	TGTGCCAGCAGCCCCGTCGGACAGCTCTATGGCTACACCTTC	CASSPVGQLYGYTF
TRBJ2-7	NA	TRBV9	NA	16	TGTGCCAGCAGCCCGCATGGGACTTCGAGCTCCTACGAGCAGTACTTC	CASSPHGTSSSYEQYF
TRBJ1-5	NA	TRBV7-9	few	14	TGTGCCAGCAGTCGGGGACAAGTTGATCAGCCCCAGCATTTT	CASSRGQVDQPQHF
TRBJ1-2	TRBD1	TRBV3-1	few	15	TGTGCCAGCAGCCAGGACAGGTGGGCTAACTATGGCTACACCTTC	CASSQDRWANYGYTF
TRBJ2-3	NA	TRBV10-3	few	14	TGTGCCATCAGCAGACAGGAGCTCACAGATACGCAGTATTTT	CAISRQELTDTQYF
TRBJ2-2	TRBD2	TRBV9	NA	14	TGTGCCAGCAGCGTAGACGTAGGACTAGCGGAGCTGTTTTTT	CASSVDVGLAELFF
TRBJ1-2	NA	TRBV7-3	many	14	TGTGCCAGCGGGACCCGTCCGTCTGGCTATGGCTACACCTTC	CASGTRPSGYGYTF
TRBJ1-1	NA	TRBV15	NA	15	TGTGCCACCAGCAGAGAGCCAGAAGGGAACACTGAAGCTTTCTTT	CATSREPEGNTEAFF
TRBJ1-4	TRBD1	TRBV6-5	NA	16	TGTGCCAGCAGTTACTCGATGACAGGGGGGAATGAAAAACTGTTTTTT	CASSYSMTGGNEKLFF
TRBJ2-1	TRBD2	TRBV7-3	few	16	TGTGCCAGCAGCTCCTCGGGGGGGGCAACCTACAATGAGCAGTTCTTC	CASSSSGGATYNEQFF
TRBJ2-7	TRBD2	TRBV20-1	many	14	TGCAGTGCTGAGGGACTAGCGGGGACCTACGAGCAGTACTTC	CSAEGLAGTYEQYF